This T cell receptor beta chain was recorded in a study of neurological immune-mediated disorders. Germline CDR1 and CDR2: LGHDT and YNNKEL (reference sequence). This CDR3 comprises 13 residues. With 3 bases removed from V and 6 bases from J, the gap between germline ends came to 11 bases. Study results and caveats: It was HTLV-1-associated myelopathy that showed the most TCR clonal expansion, while multiple sclerosis showed the least, falling below healthy controls. Across subjects, expanded clones had no CDR3 amino acid sequences in common, pointing to private repertoires in all groups.

This clonotype was counted at least ten times. Its antigen is as yet unknown. Time point given: longitudinal time-point 2. Blood bank volunteers in Maryland, USA, served as healthy controls. Unsorted libraries were derived from 2 million PBMCs stored at -80 C. MiXCR, run by TCRdb on the 5' RACE reads, gives a single entry per CDR3 protein. The sample has some 60,000 distinct CDR3 sequences; 9.7% are singletons. The chain links TRBV3-1 to TRBJ2-5, with D possibly being TRBD1 (5 bases). This clonotype was sampled from a man aged 30-40 years in good health. The sequenced sample consisted of PBMCs. CDR3 in DNA: TGTGCCAGCAGCCATGCAGGGTTCAAGACCCAGTACTTC. Translating it yields CASSHAGFKTQYF.